Listed below are T cell receptor beta chains from one sample, sequenced in a study of CXCR3-negative and CXCR3-positive naive CD8 T cells. Using the 5' RACE reads, TCRdb records one entry per CDR3 protein without DNA. This table lists over 100,000 distinct CDR3 sequences. Sequenced material: naive CXCR3- CD8+ T cells from blood. The source is a human donor in good health. Some clones in this sample may be carry-over from other donors' samples. The CDR3 runs from the conserved cysteine through the conserved F or W.

V: TRBV6-2/TRBV6-3; J: TRBJ1-5; CDR3: CASSYPTGDDYSNQPQHF
V: TRBV19; J: TRBJ2-7; CDR3: CASSKGPAASFYEQYF
V: TRBV12-3/TRBV12-4; J: TRBJ2-1; CDR3: CASSLYPEPTSDEQFF
V: TRBV7-3; J: TRBJ1-1; CDR3: CASSLNNRANTEAFF
V: TRBV29-1; J: TRBJ2-7; CDR3: CSVSWTGAGEQYF
V: TRBV5-1; J: TRBJ2-1; CDR3: CASILDGTTEQFF
V: TRBV6-1; J: TRBJ2-1; CDR3: CASSSGEIPNEQFF
V: TRBV12-3/TRBV12-4; J: TRBJ1-5; CDR3: CASSPPWDSNQPQHF
V: TRBV29-1; J: TRBJ2-7; CDR3: CSVGDSSVNEQYF
V: TRBV7-9; J: TRBJ1-1; CDR3: CASSLGQGGVRSTEAFF
V: TRBV12-3/TRBV12-4; J: TRBJ2-5; CDR3: CASSLPPRVSGAQETQYF
V: TRBV20-1; J: TRBJ2-1; CDR3: CSVSLGGLYNEQFF
V: TRBV4-1; J: TRBJ2-7; CDR3: CASSNIQGYEQYF
V: TRBV20-1; J: TRBJ2-7; CDR3: CSARDRKGVYEQYF
V: TRBV4-3; J: TRBJ2-1; CDR3: CASSHQAGGSYNEQFF
V: TRBV5-1; J: TRBJ2-3; CDR3: CASSTTQIELTDTQYF
V: TRBV29-1; J: TRBJ2-7; CDR3: CSARGEASDEQYF
V: TRBV15; J: TRBJ1-3; CDR3: CATSREGAGAGNTIYF
V: TRBV4-3; J: TRBJ2-1; CDR3: CASSRESPGIAGGLHNEQFF
V: TRBV7-3; J: TRBJ2-5; CDR3: CASSLIGGQETQYF
V: TRBV7-9; J: TRBJ2-1; CDR3: CASSFGTGGDEQFF
V: TRBV12-3/TRBV12-4; J: TRBJ2-5; CDR3: CASSLAGGRETQYF
V: TRBV7-9; J: TRBJ2-5; CDR3: CASSYQNRETQYF
V: TRBV29-1; J: TRBJ2-3; CDR3: CSVEDPAGVGTDTQYF
V: TRBV7-8; J: TRBJ2-7; CDR3: CASSTKTAYYEQYF
V: TRBV29-1; J: TRBJ2-1; CDR3: CSVGYLGEQFF
V: TRBV3-1; J: TRBJ2-5; CDR3: CASSRRTGHIYQETQYF
V: TRBV4-3; J: TRBJ1-5; CDR3: CASSPTLDRRNQPQHF
V: TRBV29-1; J: TRBJ2-1; CDR3: CSVEENQYNEQFF
V: TRBV5-6; J: TRBJ2-7; CDR3: CASSLTGYEQYF
V: TRBV19; J: TRBJ1-5; CDR3: CASSIDNQPQHF
V: TRBV29-1; J: TRBJ2-7; CDR3: CSVEGSGYEQYF
V: TRBV7-9; J: TRBJ1-3; CDR3: CASTDLGHTIYF
V: TRBV20-1; J: TRBJ2-7; CDR3: CSAKTRLRVYEQYF
V: TRBV29-1; J: TRBJ2-1; CDR3: CSVEEFSGGGGSSYNEQFF
V: TRBV28; J: TRBJ2-1; CDR3: CGSSAPSVAYNEQFF
V: TRBV21-1; J: TRBJ2-1; CDR3: CAARGPSGRIAYNEQFF
V: TRBV7-9; J: TRBJ2-1; CDR3: CASSPPVGQGANNEQFF
V: TRBV15; J: TRBJ2-3; CDR3: CATSRVGTPGTDTQYF
V: TRBV4-3; J: TRBJ1-1; CDR3: CASSQDPGVNTEAFF
V: TRBV6-6; J: TRBJ2-1; CDR3: CARRHQVNEQFF
V: TRBV4-1; J: TRBJ1-2; CDR3: CASSQDYGYTF
V: TRBV7-9; J: TRBJ2-1; CDR3: CASSLALGGNEQFF
V: TRBV6-5; J: TRBJ2-3; CDR3: CASSPRQGSDTQYF
V: TRBV7-6; J: TRBJ2-1; CDR3: CASSHPGQGYNEQFF
V: TRBV29-1; J: TRBJ2-7; CDR3: CSVEGKYEQYF
V: TRBV7-2; J: TRBJ2-5; CDR3: CASSSSGAGQETQYF
V: TRBV7-9; J: TRBJ2-7; CDR3: CASSLHGTSWSDEQYF
V: TRBV15; J: TRBJ1-2; CDR3: CATSPRGGNYGYTF
V: TRBV7-2; J: TRBJ2-5; CDR3: CASSLEIGMQETQYF
V: TRBV7-8; J: TRBJ2-7; CDR3: CASSLLARGEREQYF
V: TRBV29-1; J: TRBJ2-1; CDR3: CSVEVVGTREVGFHNEQFF
V: TRBV19; J: TRBJ2-7; CDR3: CASSEASYEQYF
V: TRBV12-3/TRBV12-4; J: TRBJ2-7; CDR3: CASSSSGQVLNYSSYEQYF
V: TRBV13; J: TRBJ2-5; CDR3: CASSFYGGTQETQYF